Listed here are 32 T cell receptor beta chains from one sample, sequenced in a study of blood T cell repertoires in COVID-19. Libraries were prepared by immunoSEQ multiplex PCR; TCRdb keeps only in-frame clonotypes and omits some of them. The data show 300,000 to 400,000 clones, with approximately 90% seen just once and 9.9% held by the top ten. What was sequenced was peripheral blood. The source of these receptors is a man aged 25-40 years with COVID-19, enrolled during active disease.

This clone was observed once. This rearrangement joins TRBV7-5 to TRBJ2-3; the table's D call TRBD2 went unverified against the DNA. TRBV7-5 is a listed pseudogene. The CDR3 contains 15 residues. The CDR3 loop is CARSLDSSGRVTQYF. The CDR3 DNA is TGTGCCAGAAGCTTAGATTCTAGCGGGAGAGTTACGCAGTATTTT.

The genes are TRBV19 and TRBJ2-2; 9 bases align to TRBD1. The CDR3 has 16 residues. Trimming at V came to 5 bases and at J to 7 bases, leaving 11 bases not matched to a gene. Germline V gene sequence: CDR1 LNHDA, CDR2 SQIVND (reference sequence). DNA of the CDR3: TGTGCCAGTAGTTCCCGACAGGGGGGGTACGGCGGGGAGCTGTTTTTT. Encoded protein: CASSSRQGGYGGELFF.

The V and J genes are TRBV5-8 and TRBJ1-1; 11 bases line up with TRBD1. V shed 5 bases, J shed 6 bases, and the junction held 12 bases outside the gene matches. The CDR3 runs to 16 residues. In germline, CDR1 is SGHTS, CDR2 YDEGEE. The CDR3 is CASRRGQGANRAEAFF. CDR3 sequence (DNA): TGTGCCAGCAGGCGCGGACAGGGGGCAAATCGCGCTGAAGCTTTCTTT.

The chain recombines TRBV18 with TRBJ2-7, with TRBD1 identical over 7 bases. The V and J ends lost 2 bases and 3 bases, in that order; junction bases with no gene match: 7. CDR3 length: 15 amino acids. The germline gives CDR1 KGHSH, CDR2 LQKENI. The chain's CDR3 is CASSPVQGDLYEQYF. The CDR3 DNA is TGTGCCAGCTCACCAGTCCAGGGGGACCTCTACGAGCAGTACTTC.

V is TRBV27 and J is TRBJ1-2; 8 nucleotides align to TRBD1. The germline gives CDR1 MNHEY, CDR2 SMNVEV (reference sequence). The CDR3 has 16 amino acids. Trimming took 6 bases from V and 2 from J; bases not matched to a gene: 11. CDR3 residues: CASSPLGQGANYGYTF. CDR3 in DNA: TGTGCCAGCAGCCCTTTAGGGCAGGGGGCAAACTATGGCTACACCTTC.

This sequence joins TRBV7-9 and TRBJ1-6; maybe TRBD1 (5 bases). The CDR3 covers 14 residues. CDR1 and CDR2 from the germline V gene are SEHNR and FQNEAQ (reference sequence). Trimming removed 5 bases at V and 10 bases at J, with 15 bases between. The CDR3 DNA reads as TGTGCCAGCAGCCAAGGCAGGGCAGGGTCACCCCTCCACTTT. Protein sequence: CASSQGRAGSPLHF.

This rearrangement joins TRBV19 to TRBJ2-1; no reliable D call. Trimming pared 4 bases from V and 4 bases from J, leaving 8 bases between. There are 13 residues in the CDR3. The germline V gene encodes CDR1 LNHDA and CDR2 SQIVND (reference sequence). The CDR3 nucleotides read TGTGCCAGTAGTAGCCAGGTTTACAATGAGCAGTTCTTC. Amino acid sequence: CASSSQVYNEQFF.

CDR3 DNA: TGTGCCAGCAGCCGGGCCCACACAGGTTTTTATCACACCGGGGAGCTGTTTTTT. As protein: CASSRAHTGFYHTGELFF. The genes are TRBV7-2 and TRBJ2-2; D perhaps matches TRBD1 (5 bases). The CDR3 is 18 amino acids. The germline V gene has CDR1 SGHTA and CDR2 FQGNSA. Trimming shortened V by 5 bases and J by 3 bases, and 22 bases separated the two germline ends.

J is TRBJ2-3 and V is TRBV5-6; no firm D call. With 2 bases removed from V and 6 bases from J, the gap between germline ends came to 10 bases. This CDR3 region has 13 residues. Germline lookup yields CDR1 SGHDT and CDR2 YYEEEE. CDR3 DNA sequence: TGTGCCAGCAGCTTCCGGGTGCGGGATACGCAGTATTTT. As protein: CASSFRVRDTQYF.

In this sample, this clone turned up once. The chain uses TRBV12-3 or TRBV12-4 and TRBJ2-1; the D is unclear. This CDR3 spans 13 amino acids. V lost 3 bases, J lost 2 bases, and 5 bases lay in between. The CDR3, as DNA: TGTGCCAGCAGTTTTTCAGCCTACAATGAGCAGTTCTTC. Its protein product is CASSFSAYNEQFF.

V usage is TRBV6-5 and J usage is TRBJ2-7, with a possible D match to TRBD2 (6 bases). This CDR3 region has 14 residues. V was cut by 7 bases and J by 4 bases, with 17 bases left in between. The germline V gene encodes CDR1 MNHEY and CDR2 SVGAGI. DNA of the CDR3: TGTGCCAGCACCAGCGACAGCGGGTTTTACGAGCAGTACTTC. This encodes CASTSDSGFYEQYF.

J is TRBJ2-7 and V is TRBV27; 7 bases agree with TRBD1. In germline, CDR1 is MNHEY, CDR2 SMNVEV (reference sequence). J lost 1 base, V lost 5 bases, and 5 bases had no gene match. CDR3 length: 14 residues. CDR3 nucleotides: TGTGCCAGCAGTCCTACAGGGGCATCCTACGAGCAGTACTTC. Its protein product is CASSPTGASYEQYF.

J is TRBJ1-5 and V is TRBV6-2 or TRBV6-3; tentative D call: TRBD1 (6 bases). The germline V gene encodes CDR1 MNHEY and CDR2 SVGEGT. V shed 0 bases and J shed 4 bases, with 13 bases lying between them. This CDR3 region has 16 residues. For the CDR3, the DNA is TGTGCCAGCAGTTACTCCGGACAGAGGCTAAATCAGCCCCAGCATTTT. Its translation is CASSYSGQRLNQPQHF.

J is TRBJ2-3 and V is TRBV24-1; D unresolved. Germline CDR1 is KGHDR and CDR2 is SFDVKD. Trimming took off 5 bases at V and 1 base at J, with 6 bases between the two ends. This CDR3 is 13 amino acids long. The DNA of the CDR3 is TGTGCCACCAGTGGCGCCGGCACAGATACGCAGTATTTT. Amino acid sequence: CATSGAGTDTQYF.

This chain links TRBV28 with TRBJ2-4; 8 positions agree with TRBD1. CDR1 is MDHEN and CDR2 is SYDVKM in the germline V gene. This CDR3 comprises 13 residues. V shed 6 bases and J 6 bases; nucleotides not matched to a gene: 4. The CDR3 sequence: CASRQGQANIQYF. The CDR3 bases are TGTGCCAGCAGACAGGGACAGGCAAACATTCAGTACTTC.

The chain combines TRBV6-2 or TRBV6-3 with TRBJ1-2, with TRBD1 identical over 7 bases. CDR1 and CDR2 (germline): MNHEY, SVGEGT. V shed 6 bases, J shed 4 bases, and the junction held 14 bases outside the gene matches. The CDR3 covers 16 residues. The DNA for the CDR3 is TGTGCCAGCAGATACGAACCGCAGGGGGGAGGCTATGGCTACACCTTC. Translated, it gives CASRYEPQGGGYGYTF.

The chain carries TRBV10-2 and TRBJ1-6; no clear D. Germline V gene lookup returns CDR1 WSHSY and CDR2 SAAADI. The V end was cut by 3 bases, the J end by 9 bases, with 15 bases between. CDR3 length: 15 amino acids. This CDR3 reads CASSDPETEASPLHF. CDR3 sequence (DNA): TGCGCCAGCAGTGATCCGGAAACAGAAGCTTCACCCCTCCACTTT.

This rearrangement joins TRBV19 to TRBJ2-3, with 12 bases matching TRBD1. Germline-derived CDR1 and CDR2 are LNHDA and SQIVND (reference sequence). The CDR3 contains 18 residues. V lost 7 bases to trimming and J lost 2 bases; unmatched junction nucleotides: 13. CDR3 sequence: CASNEGPGQGALTDTQYF. The CDR3, as DNA: TGTGCCAGTAACGAGGGCCCGGGACAGGGGGCTCTCACAGATACGCAGTATTTT.

The rearrangement uses TRBV3-1 (or the pseudogene TRBV3-2) and TRBJ2-6, with D possibly TRBD2 on 7 matching bases. Trimming took off 4 bases at V and 0 bases at J, with 19 bases between the two ends. This CDR3 is built from 19 residues. From germline, CDR1 is LGHDT and CDR2 YNNKEL (reference sequence). CDR3 sequence (DNA): TGTGCCAGCAGCCCCCCTTTCGGGGGGCAGAGCTCTGGGGCCAACGTCCTGACTTTC. Protein: CASSPPFGGQSSGANVLTF.

This clone was detected only a few times. The gene calls are TRBV11-3 and TRBJ1-6; no reliable D call. Trimming shortened V by 5 bases and J by 11 bases, and 19 bases separated the two germline ends. Germline-derived CDR1 and CDR2 are SGHNT and YENEEA. CDR3 length: 15 amino acids. The CDR3 loop is CASSPSTPRGPPLHF. The CDR3, as DNA: TGTGCCAGCAGCCCATCGACGCCCAGAGGTCCACCCCTCCACTTT.

The chain recombines TRBV6-6 with TRBJ2-7; 7 bases match TRBD1. The germline V gene encodes CDR1 MNHNY and CDR2 SVGAGI (reference sequence). The CDR3 runs 14 residues. The ends lost 7 bases at V and 2 bases at J; junction bases unmatched: 8. CDR3 sequence: CASIRDSNTYEQYF. CDR3 in DNA: TGTGCCAGCATTCGGGACAGCAATACCTACGAGCAGTACTTC.

The genes are TRBV11-1 and TRBJ1-5; tentative D call: TRBD1 (6 bases). Trimming removed 5 bases from V and 2 bases from J, with 7 bases in between. The CDR3 loop spans 13 amino acids. Germline lookup yields CDR1 SGHAT and CDR2 FQDESV (reference sequence). The CDR3: CASSPGGNQPQHF. CDR3 bases: TGTGCCAGCAGCCCAGGGGGCAATCAGCCCCAGCATTTT.

This chain links TRBV20-1 with TRBJ1-5; 7 bases are a match to TRBD1. The CDR3 is 15 amino acids. V shed 3 bases, J shed 2 bases, and the junction held 7 bases outside the gene matches. Germline values: CDR1 DFQATT, CDR2 SNEGSKA (reference sequence). DNA for the CDR3: TGCAGTGCTAGTCTGACAGGGAACGGCAATCAGCCCCAGCATTTT. Its protein product is CSASLTGNGNQPQHF.

This chain uses TRBV18 with TRBJ1-2; the match to TRBD1 covers 7 bases. The CDR3 has 14 residues. From germline, CDR1 is KGHSH and CDR2 LQKENI. V trimming: 6 bases; J trimming: 5 bases; junction bases outside the gene matches: 9. The CDR3 here is CASSLNPGGYGYTF. The CDR3 DNA reads as TGTGCCAGCTCCCTTAACCCAGGGGGTTATGGCTACACCTTC. The whole variable domain, remainder taken from reference TRBV18 and TRBJ1-2, is NAGVMQNPRHLVRRRGQEARLRCSPMKGHSHVYWYRQLPEEGLKFMVYLQKENIIDESGMPKERFSAEFPKEGPSILRIQQVVRGDSAAYFCASSLNPGGYGYTFGSGTRLTVV.

This chain connects TRBV7-3 to TRBJ2-1; 8 nucleotides align to TRBD2. The germline V gene encodes CDR1 SGHTA and CDR2 FQGTGA. V gave up 2 bases and J gave up 7 bases; unmatched junction bases: 7. This CDR3 comprises 15 residues. CDR3 region: CASSLDREGQNEQFF. The CDR3 DNA reads TGTGCCAGCAGCTTAGACCGGGAGGGCCAGAATGAGCAGTTCTTC.

The V gene is TRBV2, the J gene TRBJ2-1; 13 bases map to TRBD2. Germline loops: CDR1 SNHLY, CDR2 FYNNEI. The CDR3 covers 13 residues. Trimming cost V 2 bases and J 14 bases; bases outside gene matches: 3. The CDR3 region has the DNA TGTGCCAGCAGTGAAATTACTAGCGGGAGGGAGTTCTTC. The encoded protein is CASSEITSGREFF. The full variable domain, with the rest looked up from reference TRBV2 and TRBJ2-1, is EPEVTQTPSHQVTQMGQEVILRCVPISNHLYFYWYRQILGQKVEFLVSFYNNEISEKSEIFDDQFSVERPDGSNFTLKIRSTKLEDSAMYFCASSEITSGREFFGPGTRLTVL.

This clone was counted only a few times. The chain joins TRBV12-3 or TRBV12-4 to TRBJ1-1; D might be TRBD1 (5 bases). V lost 7 bases and J 1 base, leaving 10 bases between the germline ends. The CDR3 runs 13 residues. CDR3 in amino acids: CASKQGWNTEAFF. The CDR3 nucleotides are TGTGCCAGCAAGCAGGGTTGGAACACTGAAGCTTTCTTT.

This clone turned up a few times. The gene calls are TRBV5-8 and TRBJ1-1; no definite D call. V was shortened by 7 bases and J by 1 base, with 11 bases between the two germline ends. This CDR3 has 13 amino acids. The germline V gene encodes CDR1 SGHTS and CDR2 YDEGEE. The chain's CDR3 is CASFFTGNTEAFF. The CDR3 region has the DNA TGTGCCAGCTTTTTCACGGGGAACACTGAAGCTTTCTTT.

The table lists this clone with a count of one. This chain uses TRBV15 with TRBJ2-5; possibly TRBD1 for D (6 bases). CDR3 length: 15 amino acids. Germline values: CDR1 LNHNV, CDR2 YYDKDF (reference sequence). Trimming cost V 9 bases and J 4 bases, with 21 bases left between them. CDR3 amino acids: CATDESGTPRETQYF. The CDR3 region has the DNA TGTGCCACAGACGAGTCCGGGACACCTAGAGAGACCCAGTACTTC.

The DNA for the CDR3 is TGTGCCACCAGTGGAACCCCAGACTCTGGAAACACCATATATTTT. It codes for CATSGTPDSGNTIYF. This sequence joins TRBV24-1 and TRBJ1-3; D is unresolved. V lost 5 bases, J lost 0 bases, and 10 bases lay in between. This CDR3 spans 15 amino acids. Germline CDR1 and CDR2: KGHDR and SFDVKD.

The chain carries TRBV5-1 and TRBJ1-4; D uncertain. Trimming stripped 4 bases from V and 5 bases from J, with 15 bases between. CDR1 SGHRS and CDR2 YFSETQ come from the germline V gene. The length of the CDR3 is 15 residues. Written as DNA, the CDR3 is TGCGCCAGCAGCCGAGCGACGGAACCGAATGAAAAACTGTTTTTT. Residues: CASSRATEPNEKLFF.

The V and J genes are TRBV19 and TRBJ1-2; tentative D call: TRBD1 (6 bases). Germline values: CDR1 LNHDA, CDR2 SQIVND (reference sequence). CDR3 size: 14 residues. V was clipped by 9 bases and J by 5 bases, with 19 bases between them. The CDR3 DNA reads TGTGCCAGCGCTCCCATCTGGGGGCGGTATGGCTACACCTTC. Protein: CASAPIWGRYGYTF. Based on the CDR3 plus reference TRBV19 and TRBJ1-2, the full variable domain is DGGITQSPKYLFRKEGQNVTLSCEQNLNHDAMYWYRQDPGQGLRLIYYSQIVNDFQKGDIAEGYSVSREKKESFPLTVTSAQKNPTAFYLCASAPIWGRYGYTFGSGTRLTVV.